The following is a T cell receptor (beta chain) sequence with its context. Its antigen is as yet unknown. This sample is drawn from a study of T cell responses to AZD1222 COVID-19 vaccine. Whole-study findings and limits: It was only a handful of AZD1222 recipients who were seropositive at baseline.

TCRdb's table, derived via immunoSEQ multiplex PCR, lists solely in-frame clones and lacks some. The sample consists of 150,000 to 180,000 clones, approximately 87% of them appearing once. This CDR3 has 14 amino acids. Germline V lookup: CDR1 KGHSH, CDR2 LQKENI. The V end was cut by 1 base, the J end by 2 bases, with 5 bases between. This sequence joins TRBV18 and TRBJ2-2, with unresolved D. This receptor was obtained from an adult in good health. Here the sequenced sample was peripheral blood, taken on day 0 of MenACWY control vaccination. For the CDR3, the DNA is TGTGCCAGCTCACCACGAGATAACACCGGGGAGCTGTTTTTT. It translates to CASSPRDNTGELFF. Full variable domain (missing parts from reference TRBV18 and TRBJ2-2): NAGVMQNPRHLVRRRGQEARLRCSPMKGHSHVYWYRQLPEEGLKFMVYLQKENIIDESGMPKERFSAEFPKEGPSILRIQQVVRGDSAAYFCASSPRDNTGELFFGEGSRLTVL.